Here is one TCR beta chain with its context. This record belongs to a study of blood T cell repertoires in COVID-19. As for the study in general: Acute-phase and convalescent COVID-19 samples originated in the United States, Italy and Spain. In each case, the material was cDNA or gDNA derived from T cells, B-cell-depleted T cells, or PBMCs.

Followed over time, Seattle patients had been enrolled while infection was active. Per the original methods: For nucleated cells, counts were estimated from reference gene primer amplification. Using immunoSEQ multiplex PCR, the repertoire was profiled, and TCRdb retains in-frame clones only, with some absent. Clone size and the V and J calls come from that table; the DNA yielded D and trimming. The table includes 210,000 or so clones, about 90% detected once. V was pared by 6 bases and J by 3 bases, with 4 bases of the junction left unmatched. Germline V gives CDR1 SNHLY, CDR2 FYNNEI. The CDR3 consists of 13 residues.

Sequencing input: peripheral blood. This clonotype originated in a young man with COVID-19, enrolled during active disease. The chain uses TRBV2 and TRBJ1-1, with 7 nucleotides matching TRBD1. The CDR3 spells CASSRDSHTEAFF. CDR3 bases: TGTGCCAGCAGCAGGGACAGCCACACTGAAGCTTTCTTT.